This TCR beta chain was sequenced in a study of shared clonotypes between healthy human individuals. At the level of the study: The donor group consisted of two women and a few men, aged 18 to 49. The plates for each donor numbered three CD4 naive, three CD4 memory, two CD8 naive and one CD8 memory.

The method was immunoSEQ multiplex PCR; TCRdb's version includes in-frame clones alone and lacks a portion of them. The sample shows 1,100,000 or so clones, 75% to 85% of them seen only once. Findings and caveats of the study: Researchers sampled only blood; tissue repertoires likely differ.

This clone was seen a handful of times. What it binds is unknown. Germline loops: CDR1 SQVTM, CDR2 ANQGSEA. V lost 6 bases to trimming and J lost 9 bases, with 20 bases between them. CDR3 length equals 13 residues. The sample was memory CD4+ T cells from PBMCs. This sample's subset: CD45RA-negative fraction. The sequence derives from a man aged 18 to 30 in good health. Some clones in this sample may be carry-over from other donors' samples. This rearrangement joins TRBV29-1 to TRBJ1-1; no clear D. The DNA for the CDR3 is TGCAGCGTCACAGAAGTGCTGGGAGCTAAAGCTTTCTTT. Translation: CSVTEVLGAKAFF.